This T cell receptor (beta chain) derives from a study of control samples from healthy donors and cancer patients. CDR3 length: 13 residues. Germline CDR1 is LNHDA and CDR2 is SQIVND (reference sequence). Unmatched junction bases numbered 1, after V lost 3 bases and J lost 3 bases. Method: immunoSEQ multiplex PCR; TCRdb's copy keeps in-frame clones and lacks some. The sample includes some 130,000 clones, about nine tenths of them seen just once. The sample taken for sequencing was blood. The chain is built from TRBV19 and TRBJ1-2; 7 bases agree with TRBD1. The sequence was collected from a man between 35 and 55 years old in good health. The CDR3 DNA sequence: TGTGCCAGTAGTATGGGACAGTACTATGGCTACACCTTC. Its protein is CASSMGQYYGYTF.